One sample yielded the 22 T cell receptor beta chains listed below, sequenced in a study of CD4 T cells in relation to SARS-CoV-2 and coronaviruses. Unexposed donor CD4+ T cells date from about 2011-2018, before the COVID-19 pandemic. The cells were cultured for about ten days before CD4+ T cells were isolated. Libraries were prepared by immunoSEQ multiplex PCR; TCRdb keeps only in-frame clonotypes and omits some of them. This table holds about 24,000 clones, around 77% found once. No antigen has been assigned to these receptors. The sequenced sample was CD4+ T cells from PBMCs, cultured in vitro. The receptors shown here come from a human donor in good health.

The rearrangement links TRBV5-4 to TRBJ1-6, with D perhaps matching TRBD1 (6 bases). Trimming took 4 bases from V and 8 from J, leaving 13 bases between them. CDR1 SGHNT and CDR2 YYREEE come from the germline V gene (reference sequence). There are 14 residues in the CDR3. In nucleotides, the CDR3 is TGTGCCAGCAGCAACAGGGAAGGGGATTCACCCCTCCACTTT. It yields the protein CASSNREGDSPLHF.

In its sample, this clone was seen a few times. The chain has TRBV28 and TRBJ1-4; the D gene is possibly TRBD1 (6 bases). The CDR3 totals 13 residues. Trimming left V 5 bases short and J 5 bases short, with 9 bases between. Germline-derived CDR1 and CDR2 are MDHEN and SYDVKM. CDR3 sequence reads: CASSLGGNEKLFF. The CDR3 DNA reads TGTGCCAGCAGTCTAGGGGGGAATGAAAAACTGTTTTTT.

The chain employs TRBV25-1 and TRBJ2-3, with 12 bases that match TRBD2. The V and J ends lost 1 base and 6 bases, in that order; junction bases with no gene match: 8. The germline CDR1 and CDR2 sequences are MGHDK and SYGVNS. This CDR3 is 17 amino acids long. CDR3 amino acids: CASSEFRLAGDIDTQYF. CDR3 coding DNA: TGTGCCAGCAGTGAATTTAGACTAGCGGGAGATATTGATACGCAGTATTTT.

This clone appeared a single time. V and J are TRBV10-3 and TRBJ2-1; the match to TRBD2 covers 10 bases. The V segment lost 3 bases and the J segment 8 bases; nucleotides outside the gene matches: 4. The CDR3 is made up of 14 amino acids. Germline V lookup: CDR1 ENHRY, CDR2 SYGVKD. Here the CDR3 reads CAISDLAGEDEQFF. CDR3 in DNA: TGTGCCATCAGTGATCTAGCGGGAGAAGATGAGCAGTTCTTC.

V and J are TRBV12-5 and TRBJ2-2; D possibly corresponds to TRBD1 (6 bases). Germline V lookup: CDR1 LGHNT, CDR2 FRNRAP. V gave up 6 bases and J gave up 2 bases, with 7 bases separating them. CDR3 length equals 13 residues. CDR3 region: CASGQGNTGELFF. In DNA, the CDR3 is TGTGCTAGTGGACAGGGAAACACCGGGGAGCTGTTTTTT.

This clone is medium-sized in the sample. In DNA, the CDR3 is TGTGCCAGCACTAAGGGGTGGGAGGGGTCCTACAATGAGCAGTTCTTC. Its protein product is CASTKGWEGSYNEQFF. The chain carries TRBV5-6 and TRBJ2-1, with TRBD2 matching 7 bases. This CDR3 has 16 residues. Looked up from germline, CDR1 is SGHDT and CDR2 is YYEEEE. V lost 6 bases and J lost 1; bases outside the gene matches: 10.

The chain combines TRBV9 with TRBJ2-1; a possible D gene is TRBD2 (6 bases). Germline values: CDR1 SGDLS, CDR2 YYNGEE. The V end lost 2 bases, the J end lost 9 bases, and 18 bases lay between the germline ends. The CDR3 sequence is 15 residues long. This CDR3 is CASSVVALKAGEQFF. CDR3 in DNA: TGTGCCAGCAGCGTCGTAGCGCTAAAAGCGGGTGAGCAGTTCTTC.

V usage is TRBV30 and J usage is TRBJ1-2; D is unclear. The V end lost 1 base, the J end lost 4 bases, and 1 base lay between the germline ends. This CDR3 region has 10 residues. Per germline, CDR1 GTSNPN and CDR2 SVGIG (reference sequence). The CDR3 region is CAWSGYGYTF. CDR3 in DNA: TGTGCCTGGAGTGGCTATGGCTACACCTTC.

This chain joins TRBV5-4 and TRBJ2-2; a possible D gene is TRBD1 (7 bases). This CDR3 spans 16 amino acids. Germline values: CDR1 SGHNT, CDR2 YYREEE (reference sequence). V gave up 2 bases and J gave up 0 bases, with 11 bases separating them. CDR3 amino acids: CASSFPGGTNTGELFF. The DNA of the CDR3 is TGTGCCAGCAGCTTCCCAGGGGGGACGAACACCGGGGAGCTGTTTTTT.

This rearrangement joins TRBV19 to TRBJ1-1; D is uncertain. The V end lost 4 bases, the J end lost 6 bases, and 15 bases lay between the germline ends. The CDR3 has 14 residues. Germline V CDR1 and CDR2: LNHDA, SQIVND (reference sequence). The CDR3: CASSTFLEGAEAFF. The CDR3 bases are TGTGCCAGTAGTACCTTTCTGGAGGGCGCTGAAGCTTTCTTT.

The chain is built from TRBV5-1 and TRBJ2-7; D may correspond to TRBD1 or TRBD2 (5 bases each). The CDR3 runs 15 residues. Trimming shortened V by 1 base and J by 5 bases, and 16 bases separated the two germline ends. Germline CDR1 and CDR2: SGHRS and YFSETQ. CDR3 loop: CASSLLARDGNEQYF. CDR3 DNA sequence: TGCGCCAGCAGCTTGCTCGCTAGGGACGGAAACGAGCAGTACTTC.

The chain joins TRBV10-1 to TRBJ1-1; the D is unclear. The germline V gene has CDR1 WNHNN and CDR2 SYGVQD (reference sequence). The CDR3 covers 13 residues. V was shortened by 0 bases and J by 0 bases, with 2 bases between the two germline ends. DNA for the CDR3: TGCGCCAGCAGTGAGTCCCTGAACACTGAAGCTTTCTTT. Translating it yields CASSESLNTEAFF.

The rearrangement joins TRBV11-2 to TRBJ2-4, with 8 positions matching TRBD1. This CDR3 contains 17 residues. Germline-derived CDR1 and CDR2 are SGHAT and FQNNGV. V was clipped by 1 base and J by 6 bases; unmatched bases: 11. For the CDR3, the DNA is TGTGCCAGCAGCTTAGGCTTCCCCGGGGACAGGCTAAACATTCAGTACTTC. As protein: CASSLGFPGDRLNIQYF.

CDR3 region: CASSPRTGTDTQYF. CDR3 bases: TGTGCCAGCAGCCCCCGGACAGGCACAGATACGCAGTATTTT. This chain uses TRBV3-1 (or the pseudogene TRBV3-2) with TRBJ2-3; the D gene is possibly TRBD1 (6 bases). V was clipped by 4 bases and J by 1 base, with 9 bases between them. From germline, CDR1 is LGHDT and CDR2 YNNKEL (reference sequence). This CDR3 region has 14 residues.

This rearrangement joins TRBV5-1 to TRBJ2-7; D is uncertain. The CDR3 covers 12 residues. The germline gives CDR1 SGHRS, CDR2 YFSETQ. Deletions cut 0 bases from V and 7 bases from J, with 8 bases between. The CDR3 DNA reads as TGCGCCAGCAGCTTGGGTCCGAGAGAGCAGTACTTC. It is translated as CASSLGPREQYF.

The chain combines TRBV5-1 with TRBJ2-3; 7 nucleotides line up with TRBD2. Trimming at V came to 0 bases and at J to 4 bases, leaving 2 bases not matched to a gene. The CDR3 length is 14 residues. Germline-derived CDR1 and CDR2 are SGHRS and YFSETQ. CDR3 in DNA: TGCGCCAGCAGCTTGGTGGGGGGGGCAGATACGCAGTATTTT. Residues: CASSLVGGADTQYF.

The chain combines TRBV20-1 with TRBJ2-3; no reliable D call. The CDR3 sequence is 11 residues long. V lost 3 bases, J lost 12 bases, and 13 bases lay in between. Germline CDR1 DFQATT, CDR2 SNEGSKA (reference sequence). DNA of the CDR3: TGCAGTGCTAGGATAACGGATCACCAGTATTTT. This sequence encodes CSARITDHQYF.

This chain links TRBV20-1 with TRBJ1-1; no definite D call. The CDR3 is made up of 11 amino acids. V was cut by 8 bases and J by 1 base, with 8 bases left in between. Per germline, CDR1 DFQATT and CDR2 SNEGSKA (reference sequence). This chain's CDR3 is CSRTGNTEAFF. In DNA, the CDR3 is TGCAGTCGGACGGGGAACACTGAAGCTTTCTTT.

A few counts support this clone. This sequence joins TRBV11-2 and TRBJ2-1, with 9 bases that match TRBD1. Germline values: CDR1 SGHAT, CDR2 FQNNGV. The length of the CDR3 is 13 residues. Trimming cost V 7 bases and J 8 bases; bases outside gene matches: 6. CDR3 DNA sequence: TGTGCCAGCACCCGGGACAGGGACGATGAGCAGTTCTTC. It codes for CASTRDRDDEQFF. Complete variable domain (other parts from reference TRBV11-2 and TRBJ2-1): EAGVAQSPRYKIIEKRQSVAFWCNPISGHATLYWYQQILGQGPKLLIQFQNNGVVDDSQLPKDRFSAERLKGVDSTLKIQPAKLEDSAVYLCASTRDRDDEQFFGPGTRLTVL.

The chain carries TRBV13 and TRBJ2-1; the match to TRBD2 covers 8 bases. The CDR3 runs 15 residues. CDR1 and CDR2 (germline): PRHDT, FYEKMQ (reference sequence). Germline trimming cut 6 bases from V and 2 bases from J; bases unmatched to any gene: 6. CDR3 protein: CASSQTSAPYNEQFF. CDR3 DNA: TGTGCCAGCAGTCAGACTAGCGCCCCCTACAATGAGCAGTTCTTC. Full variable domain (remainder filled in from reference TRBV13 and TRBJ2-1): AAGVIQSPRHLIKEKRETATLKCYPIPRHDTVYWYQQGPGQDPQFLISFYEKMQSDKGSIPDRFSAQQFSDYHSELNMSSLELGDSALYFCASSQTSAPYNEQFFGPGTRLTVL.

The chain combines TRBV6-5 with TRBJ2-1; the match to TRBD2 covers 7 bases. J was trimmed by 2 bases and V by 7 bases; bases with no gene match: 5. Germline V lookup: CDR1 MNHEY, CDR2 SVGAGI. There are 14 residues in the CDR3. CDR3 in amino acids: CASIHSGPYNEQFF. Written as DNA, the CDR3 is TGTGCCAGCATCCATAGCGGGCCCTACAATGAGCAGTTCTTC.

The chain has TRBV4-1 and TRBJ2-3; 12 nucleotides match TRBD2. This CDR3 region has 16 residues. Germline V CDR1 and CDR2: MGHRA, YSYEKL. V shed 4 bases and J 2 bases; nucleotides not matched to a gene: 4. The CDR3 sequence is CASSRGLAGITDTQYF. CDR3 nucleotide sequence: TGCGCCAGCAGCCGAGGACTAGCGGGGATCACAGATACGCAGTATTTT.